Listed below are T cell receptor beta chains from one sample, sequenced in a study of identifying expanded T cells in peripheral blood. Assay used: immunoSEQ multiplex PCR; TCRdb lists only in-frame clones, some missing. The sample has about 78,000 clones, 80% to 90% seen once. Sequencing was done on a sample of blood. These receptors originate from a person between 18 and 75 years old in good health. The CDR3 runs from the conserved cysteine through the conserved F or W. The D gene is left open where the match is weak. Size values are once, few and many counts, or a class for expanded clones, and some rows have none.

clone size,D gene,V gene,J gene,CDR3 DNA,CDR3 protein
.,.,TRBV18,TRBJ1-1,TGTGCCAGCTCACCTTACAGCACAGACATGAACACTGAAGCTTTCTTT,CASSPYSTDMNTEAFF
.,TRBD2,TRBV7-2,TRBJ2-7,TGTGCCAGCAGCTTAGAATCCGGGACTAGCGGTTACGAGCAGTACTTC,CASSLESGTSGYEQYF
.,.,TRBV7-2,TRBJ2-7,TGTGCCAGCAGCATTCGGACCGATATCTACGAGCAGTACTTC,CASSIRTDIYEQYF
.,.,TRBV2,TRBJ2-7,TGTGCCAGCAGTGAATCGGGGACCGAGCAGTACTTC,CASSESGTEQYF
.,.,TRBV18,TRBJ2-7,TGTGCCAGCTCACCACCGGCTGCCTACGAGCAGTACTTC,CASSPPAAYEQYF
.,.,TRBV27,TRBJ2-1,TGTGCCAGCAGTTTATCGTCCCTAGACAATGAGCAGTTCTTC,CASSLSSLDNEQFF
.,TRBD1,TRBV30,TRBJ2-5,TGTGCCGGTCAAACAGGGGCCGGAGAGACCCAGTACTTC,CAGQTGAGETQYF
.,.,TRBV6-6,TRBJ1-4,TGTGCCAGCAGTTACGGACTAGAAAAACTGTTTTTT,CASSYGLEKLFF
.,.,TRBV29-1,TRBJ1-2,TGCAGCGTTGGGGAGCGATACTCTAACTATGGCTACACCTTC,CSVGERYSNYGYTF
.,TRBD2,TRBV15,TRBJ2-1,TGTGCCACCAGCAGAGATCTAGTTCCGGGACTAGCGGGAGGGCCCAATGAGCAGTTCTTC,CATSRDLVPGLAGGPNEQFF
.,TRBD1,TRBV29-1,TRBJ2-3,TGCAGCGTGACCGGGACAGGGGCCTTCACAGATACGCAGTATTTT,CSVTGTGAFTDTQYF
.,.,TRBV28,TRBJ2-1,TGTGCCAGCAGCACCATCAGAGGGCCCAGCTACAATGAGCAGTTCTTC,CASSTIRGPSYNEQFF
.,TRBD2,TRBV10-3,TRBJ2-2,TGTGCCATCATGGCTAGCGGTAACACCGGGGAGCTGTTTTTT,CAIMASGNTGELFF
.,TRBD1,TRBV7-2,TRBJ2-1,TGTGCCAGCAGCCCAGGGACAGGTAGGGGCGAGCAGTTCTTC,CASSPGTGRGEQFF
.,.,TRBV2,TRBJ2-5,TGTGCCAGCAGTTTTAAGGAGGGGGAGGGGATAGAGACCCAGTACTTC,CASSFKEGEGIETQYF
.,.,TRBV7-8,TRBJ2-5,TGTGCCAGCAGCCTAGAGATTACGGAGACCCAGTACTTC,CASSLEITETQYF
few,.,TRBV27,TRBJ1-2,TGTGCCAGCAGCCCGACCGGCCGAAGAAATGGCTACACCTTC,CASSPTGRRNGYTF
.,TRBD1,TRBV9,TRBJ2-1,TGTGCCAGCAGCCCCCCGGGACAGGGGATCTTTGGTGAGCAGTTCTTC,CASSPPGQGIFGEQFF
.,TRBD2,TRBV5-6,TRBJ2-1,TGTGCCAGCAGCTTGGATGCGGGAGGGCGGTATGAGCAGTTCTTC,CASSLDAGGRYEQFF
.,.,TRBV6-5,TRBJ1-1,TGTGCCAGCAGTGTACAGCAGAACACTGAAGCTTTCTTT,CASSVQQNTEAFF
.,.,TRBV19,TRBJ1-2,TGTGCCAGTAGTCTGACTATTCGGGCCGGGGACTATGGCTACACCTTC,CASSLTIRAGDYGYTF
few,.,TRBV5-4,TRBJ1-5,TGTGCCAGCAGCTTAGACAATCAGCCCCAGCATTTT,CASSLDNQPQHF
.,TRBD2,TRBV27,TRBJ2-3,TGTGCCAGCAGTTTACGACCAGCGGGAGCAACAGATACGCAGTATTTT,CASSLRPAGATDTQYF
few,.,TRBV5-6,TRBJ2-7,TGTGCCAGCAGCTTGACCTCAGGTTCCTACGAGCAGTACTTC,CASSLTSGSYEQYF
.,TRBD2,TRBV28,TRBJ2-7,TGTGCCAGCAGTTTAGGGCTAGCGGGATACGAGCAGTACTTC,CASSLGLAGYEQYF
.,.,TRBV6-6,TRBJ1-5,TGTGCCAGCAGTTCGCGCAAGGCGACGGCTAATCAGCCCCAGCATTTT,CASSSRKATANQPQHF
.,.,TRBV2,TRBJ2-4,TGTGCCAGCATATTTGCGGTTGGGGAAAACATTCAGTACTTC,CASIFAVGENIQYF
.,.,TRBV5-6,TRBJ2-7,TGTGCCAGCAGCTTGGGCTCCCCCTACGAGCAGTACTTC,CASSLGSPYEQYF
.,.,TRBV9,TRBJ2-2,TGTGCCAGCAGCGGGACTGGCGGGGAGCTGTTTTTT,CASSGTGGELFF